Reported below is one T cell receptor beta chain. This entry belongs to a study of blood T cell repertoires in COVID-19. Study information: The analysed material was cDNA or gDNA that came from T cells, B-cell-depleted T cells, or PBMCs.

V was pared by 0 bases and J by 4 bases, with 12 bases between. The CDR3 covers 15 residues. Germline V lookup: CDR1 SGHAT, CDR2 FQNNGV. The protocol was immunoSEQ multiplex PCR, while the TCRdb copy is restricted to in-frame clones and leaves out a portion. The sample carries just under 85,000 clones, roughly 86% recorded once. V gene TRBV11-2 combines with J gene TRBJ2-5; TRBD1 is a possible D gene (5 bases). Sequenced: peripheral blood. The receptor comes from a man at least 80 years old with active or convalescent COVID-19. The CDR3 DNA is TGTGCCAGCAGCTTAGATGGGGCCGATTTAGAGACCCAGTACTTC. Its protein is CASSLDGADLETQYF.